Below, 8 T cell receptor beta chains from the same sample are listed, as sequenced in a study of blood T cells in healthy people across ages. Primed by a sample-barcoded 5' primer and a J-beta primer mix, a second PCR proceeded for about 7 to 11 cycles. From the 5' RACE reads, TCRdb called clonotypes with MiXCR, one entry per CDR3 protein. The repertoire holds 850,000 to 1,300,000 distinct CDR3 sequences, with more than 40% as singletons. The specimen was blood. Receptor source: a woman aged 60-75 years in good health.

The gene calls are TRBV3-1 and TRBJ2-4, with a possible D match to TRBD2 (6 bases). Germline V gene sequence: CDR1 LGHDT, CDR2 YNNKEL (reference sequence). This CDR3 contains 13 residues. Trimming stripped 1 base from V and 13 bases from J, with 14 bases between. This CDR3 reads CASSQGPLSGQYF. The DNA for the CDR3 is TGTGCCAGCAGCCAAGGCCCTTTGAGCGGGCAGTACTTC.

The CDR3 nucleotides read TGTGCCAGTCTAGGGTCGGCTTCACCCCTCCACTTT. Protein: CASLGSASPLHF. V usage is TRBV6-6 and J usage is TRBJ1-6, with D unclear. This CDR3 has 12 residues. Germline CDR1 and CDR2: MNHNY and SVGAGI (reference sequence). V lost 9 bases to trimming and J lost 9 bases, with 12 bases between them.

This clonotype was recorded at least ten times. The genes are TRBV7-8 and TRBJ1-1; a possible D gene is TRBD1 (5 bases). The CDR3 is made up of 12 amino acids. Germline CDR1 SGHVS, CDR2 FQNEAQ. V was cut by 4 bases and J by 13 bases, with 16 bases left in between. CDR3 coding DNA: TGTGCCAGCAGCTACCGTCAGGGAGGGGTTTTCTTT. Its translation is CASSYRQGGVFF.

This clonotype was detected ten times or more. This rearrangement joins TRBV24-1 to TRBJ2-1; 9 positions match TRBD1. The CDR3 sequence is 16 residues long. V was clipped by 3 bases and J by 5 bases; unmatched bases: 7. Germline values: CDR1 KGHDR, CDR2 SFDVKD. As DNA, the CDR3 is TGTGCCACCAGTGATAGACTTGGGACAGGGAACAATGAGCAGTTCTTC. Its translation is CATSDRLGTGNNEQFF.

This clonotype showed up just once. The rearrangement joins TRBV6-1 to TRBJ2-7; 7 positions agree with TRBD2. V lost 6 bases and J lost 2; bases outside the gene matches: 4. The CDR3 covers 13 residues. Per the germline V gene, CDR1 is MNHNS and CDR2 is SASEGT. The CDR3 loop is CASRQSGTYEQYF. As DNA, the CDR3 is TGTGCCAGCAGACAGAGCGGGACCTACGAGCAGTACTTC.

The CDR3 nucleotides are TGCAGTGCTAACCCGGACAGGGGAATTGCAGATACGCAGTATTTT. Its translation: CSANPDRGIADTQYF. The chain joins TRBV20-1 to TRBJ2-3; 9 bases line up with TRBD1. The CDR3 has 15 amino acids. The V segment lost 4 bases and the J segment 4 bases; nucleotides outside the gene matches: 9. CDR1 and CDR2 (germline): DFQATT, SNEGSKA (reference sequence).

This rearrangement joins TRBV7-9 to TRBJ2-3; 11 bases are a match to TRBD2. Germline V gene data show CDR1 as SEHNR and CDR2 as FQNEAQ (reference sequence). The CDR3 length is 18 residues. Germline trimming cut 5 bases from V and 5 bases from J; bases unmatched to any gene: 15. The chain's CDR3 is CASSLDIDSGRAVDTQYF. Written as DNA, the CDR3 is TGTGCCAGCAGCCTCGACATCGATAGCGGGAGGGCCGTAGATACGCAGTATTTT.

V usage is TRBV18 and J usage is TRBJ2-7; D not resolved. The V end was cut by 3 bases, the J end by 2 bases, with 11 bases between. Germline V gene lookup returns CDR1 KGHSH and CDR2 LQKENI. The CDR3 sequence is 14 residues long. The CDR3 DNA reads as TGTGCCAGCTCACCCGTCTTGCCCGCCTACGAGCAGTACTTC. Protein product: CASSPVLPAYEQYF.